What follows describes a single TCR beta chain. The antigen remains undetermined. This record belongs to a study of human T cells and chemical hapten exposure. As for the study in general: The study enrolled mostly female patients with alopecia areata, totalis or universalis. General study findings and limits: TCRs exceeding 1 in 1000 frequency stayed unchanged with DPC sensitization. Versus controls, expanded TCRs had significantly more large CDR3 similarity clusters.

The V gene's germline CDR1 is MDHEN and CDR2 SYDVKM. The CDR3 runs to 13 residues. V was clipped by 2 bases and J by 7 bases, with 9 bases between them. TCRdb analysed the RACE reads with MiXCR anew, one entry per CDR3 protein. The sample has about 180,000 distinct CDR3 sequences; 25% to 30% are singletons. Time point given: pre-sensitization, week 0. The treatment was: therapeutic diphenylcyclopropenone sensitization with weekly scalp DPC. The chain combines TRBV28 with TRBJ2-1; D gene uncertain. The sequencing here drew on whole blood, taken in connection with sensitization to the hapten diphenylcyclopropenone (DPC). This TCR was recovered from a woman in her twenties or thirties with alopecia areata. Some clones in this sample may be carry-over from other donors' samples. DNA of the CDR3: TGTGCCAGCAGTTTACGGATGGGGAATGAGCAGTTCTTC. Its protein product is CASSLRMGNEQFF. The complete variable domain, with remaining parts taken from reference TRBV28 and TRBJ2-1, reads DVKVTQSSRYLVKRTGEKVFLECVQDMDHENMFWYRQDPGLGLRLIYFSYDVKMKEKGDIPEGYSVSREKKERFSLILESASTNQTSMYLCASSLRMGNEQFFGPGTRLTVL.